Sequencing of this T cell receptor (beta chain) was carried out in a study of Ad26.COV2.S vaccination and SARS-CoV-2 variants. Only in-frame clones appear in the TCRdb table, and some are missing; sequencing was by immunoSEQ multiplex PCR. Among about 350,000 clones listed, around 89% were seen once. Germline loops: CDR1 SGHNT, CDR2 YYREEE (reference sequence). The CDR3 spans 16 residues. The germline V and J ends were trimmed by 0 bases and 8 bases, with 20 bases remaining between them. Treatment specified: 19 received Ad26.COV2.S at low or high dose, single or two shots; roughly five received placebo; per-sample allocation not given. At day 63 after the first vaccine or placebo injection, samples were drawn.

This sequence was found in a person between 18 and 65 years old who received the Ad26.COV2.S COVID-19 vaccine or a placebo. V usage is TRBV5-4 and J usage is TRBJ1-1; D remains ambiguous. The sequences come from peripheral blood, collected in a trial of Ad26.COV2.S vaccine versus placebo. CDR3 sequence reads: CASSLGPYQGSPEAFF. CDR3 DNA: TGTGCCAGCAGCTTGGGCCCTTATCAAGGATCCCCCGAAGCTTTCTTT. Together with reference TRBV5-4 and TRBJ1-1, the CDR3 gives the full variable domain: ETGVTQSPTHLIKTRGQQVTLRCSSQSGHNTVSWYQQALGQGPQFIFQYYREEENGRGNFPPRFSGLQFPNYSSELNVNALELDDSALYLCASSLGPYQGSPEAFFGQGTRLTVV.